Below are 2 T cell receptor beta chains sequenced from a single sample in a study of blood T cell repertoires in COVID-19 (dated by TCRdb to about 2020). Library preparation employed the immunoSEQ multiplex PCR assay. As stored in TCRdb, this immuneACCESS dataset retains in-frame rearrangements with V and J assigned. A fraction of the clones does not appear; measured against another copy, unresolved V genes explain less than half of the discrepancy, and the remainder lacks a known reason. In all, the sample holds more than 95,000 clones, and 70% to 90% of those were seen once. Approximately 1.1% of the sample belongs to the ten largest clones. Sequenced sample: peripheral blood. The receptors originated from a woman of 80 years or more with acute or convalescent COVID-19.

The chain combines TRBV7-3 with TRBJ1-6; D perhaps matches TRBD1 (5 bases). Between the trimmed V and J ends, which lost 1 base and 9 bases, there was a span of 10 bases. Germline V CDR1 and CDR2: SGHTA, FQGTGA. This CDR3 is built from 14 residues. CDR3 nucleotides: TGTGCCAGCAGCTTAAAGAGTCAGGGTTCACCCCTCCACTTT. Translation gives CASSLKSQGSPLHF.

The chain is built from TRBV6-2 or TRBV6-3 and TRBJ2-7, with 10 bases fitting TRBD2. CDR1 and CDR2 from the germline V gene are MNHEY and SVGEGT. The J segment lost 2 bases and the V segment lost 5 bases, leaving 3 bases of the junction unmatched. The length of the CDR3 is 14 residues. In DNA, the CDR3 is TGTGCCAGCAGTCGTAGCGGGGGGACCTACGAGCAGTACTTC. Encoded protein: CASSRSGGTYEQYF.